Presented here are 3 T cell receptor beta chains from one specimen sequenced in a study of early T cells in non-severe SARS-CoV-2 infection. TCRdb called the 5' RACE reads again in MiXCR, with one record for every CDR3 protein. The data show approximately 76,000 distinct CDR3 sequences, 12% seen once. The specimen was whole blood. The receptors were gathered from an adult who was a healthcare worker with PCR-confirmed SARS-CoV-2 infection or an uninfected control (not recorded which).

This clonotype was seen many times. V is TRBV10-3 and J is TRBJ1-6; D might be TRBD1 (5 bases). CDR1 is ENHRY and CDR2 is SYGVKD in the germline V gene. The CDR3 totals 14 residues. Trimming left V 8 bases short and J 7 bases short, with 15 bases between. The CDR3 loop reads CAISGGTRNSPLHF. The CDR3 nucleotides are TGTGCCATCTCGGGAGGGACTCGGAATTCACCCCTCCACTTT.

This clonotype was counted at least ten times. This chain links TRBV5-1 with TRBJ2-1, with D unclear. Trimming took off 0 bases at V and 2 bases at J, with 12 bases between the two ends. CDR3 length equals 16 residues. The germline V gene encodes CDR1 SGHRS and CDR2 YFSETQ. The CDR3: CASSLASRPPYNEQFF. The CDR3 nucleotides are TGCGCCAGCAGCTTGGCCAGCCGCCCCCCCTACAATGAGCAGTTCTTC.

This clonotype was seen repeatedly, ten times or more. The chain couples TRBV29-1 to TRBJ2-3; D is perhaps TRBD1 (5 bases). CDR3 size: 13 residues. Trimming left V 5 bases short and J 2 bases short, with 11 bases between. The germline V gene has CDR1 SQVTM and CDR2 ANQGSEA. CDR3 protein: CSVKGSLTDTQYF. CDR3 sequence (DNA): TGCAGCGTTAAGGGGTCTCTCACAGATACGCAGTATTTT.